The 28 T cell receptor beta chains given below trace back to one sample, sequenced in a study of T cells after yellow fever vaccination (dated by TCRdb to between 2017 and 2020). Sample treatment or condition, as interpreted from the label and publication: live attenuated yellow fever vaccine strain. Receptor amplification or capture employed 5' RACE. The listed sequencing device is Illumina NovaSeq 6000. TCRdb handled the public reads itself, with Q25 trimming in fastp and clone calling in MiXCR, and kept productive beta chains. Records with the same CDR3 protein are collapsed into one entry carrying the most frequent genes and DNA. For this sample the table gives some 420,000 distinct CDR3 sequences, of which approximately 19% were detected only once. The ten largest clonotypes hold 18% of the sample. Specimen: PBMCs, collected before the yellow fever booster vaccination. The receptor set was obtained from a young man who received the YFV17D yellow fever vaccine.

The chain joins TRBV7-8 to TRBJ2-5, with D perhaps matching TRBD2 (5 bases). Per the germline V gene, CDR1 is SGHVS and CDR2 is FQNEAQ. V gave up 7 bases and J gave up 1 base, with 10 bases separating them. The CDR3 contains 13 residues. The CDR3 region is CASKEARQETQYF. The DNA for the CDR3 is TGTGCCAGCAAGGAGGCCCGCCAAGAGACCCAGTACTTC.

The chain couples TRBV7-3 to TRBJ2-1; D may be TRBD2 (6 bases). The CDR3 is 15 amino acids. The germline gives CDR1 SGHTA, CDR2 FQGTGA. V lost 5 bases to trimming and J lost 1 base, with 12 bases between them. The CDR3 region has the DNA TGTGCCAGCAGCATCCTAGCGACTTCCTACAATGAGCAGTTCTTC. It is translated as CASSILATSYNEQFF.

The chain links TRBV3-1 to TRBJ2-1, with D unclear. V was trimmed by 3 bases and J by 10 bases, leaving 10 bases between them. The CDR3 is made up of 12 amino acids. Germline V CDR1 and CDR2: LGHDT, YNNKEL (reference sequence). CDR3 sequence reads: CASSHATGEQFF. In nucleotides, the CDR3 is TGTGCCAGCAGCCACGCTACTGGCGAGCAGTTCTTC.

This clonotype came up a few times. This rearrangement joins TRBV7-3 to TRBJ2-3; D unclear. CDR1 is SGHTA, CDR2 FQGTGA, per germline. This CDR3 region has 17 residues. V lost 2 bases and J 0 bases, leaving 15 bases between the germline ends. CDR3 coding DNA: TGTGCCAGCAGCTTAGGTAGAGTAGTACGGAGCACAGATACGCAGTATTTT. Protein product: CASSLGRVVRSTDTQYF.

This clonotype appeared a few times. This chain joins TRBV10-1 and TRBJ2-3; 8 bases are shared with TRBD2. Germline assignment: CDR1 WNHNN and CDR2 SYGVQD (reference sequence). The CDR3 is 17 residues long. With 0 bases clipped from V and 3 bases from J, the junction kept 8 bases outside the gene matches. The CDR3 sequence: CASSESGSGALTDTQYF. The DNA of the CDR3 is TGCGCCAGCAGTGAGTCAGGTAGCGGGGCCCTTACAGATACGCAGTATTTT.

The rearrangement links TRBV12-3 or TRBV12-4 to TRBJ1-1, with D unclear. The CDR3 is 15 residues long. Trimming removed 4 bases from V and 1 base from J, with 13 bases in between. The CDR3 DNA is TGTGCCAGCAGTTACCCGCAGGACCCGAACACTGAAGCTTTCTTT. This sequence encodes CASSYPQDPNTEAFF.

The rearrangement joins TRBV5-1 to TRBJ2-7; 8 bases map to TRBD2. This CDR3 region has 15 residues. CDR1 and CDR2 (germline): SGHRS, YFSETQ. Unmatched junction bases numbered 7, after V lost 0 bases and J lost 5 bases. CDR3 sequence (DNA): TGCGCCAGCAGCTTGGCCGGGGGGGCGATTAACGAGCAGTACTTC. Amino acid sequence: CASSLAGGAINEQYF.

CDR3 nucleotides: TGTGCCAGCAGCAATCCGGGACTAGCGGGCCAAGAGACCCAGTACTTC. This gives the protein CASSNPGLAGQETQYF. The rearrangement joins TRBV11-1 to TRBJ2-5; 12 bases match TRBD2. The germline V gene encodes CDR1 SGHAT and CDR2 FQDESV (reference sequence). After removal of 5 bases from V and 1 base from J, the junction contained 5 bases not matched to a gene. CDR3 length: 16 amino acids. Full variable domain (missing parts from reference TRBV11-1 and TRBJ2-5): EAEVAQSPRYKITEKSQAVAFWCDPISGHATLYWYRQILGQGPELLVQFQDESVVDDSQLPKDRFSAERLKGVDSTLKIQPAELGDSAMYLCASSNPGLAGQETQYFGPGTRLLVL.

As DNA, the CDR3 is TGTGCCAGCAGCTTAGCCCCAGGGATTCTAAACACCGGGGAGCTGTTTTTT. This encodes CASSLAPGILNTGELFF. The chain combines TRBV7-9 with TRBJ2-2; possible D gene TRBD1, 5 bases. CDR1 SEHNR and CDR2 FQNEAQ come from the germline V gene (reference sequence). Trimming stripped 0 bases from V and 2 bases from J, with 13 bases between. The CDR3 loop spans 17 amino acids.

The chain couples TRBV4-3 to TRBJ2-7; no firm D call. Germline CDR1 and CDR2: LGHNA and YSLEER. Trimming cost V 0 bases and J 7 bases, with 16 bases left between them. This CDR3 contains 15 residues. The CDR3 reads CASSQEGYGDSEQYF. DNA of the CDR3: TGCGCCAGCAGCCAAGAAGGGTACGGCGACTCGGAGCAGTACTTC.

The gene calls are TRBV5-5 and TRBJ2-7; D may be TRBD2 (5 bases). V was trimmed by 0 bases and J by 9 bases, leaving 13 bases between them. The CDR3 is 13 amino acids. Germline CDR1 SGHKS, CDR2 YYEKEE (reference sequence). The chain's CDR3 is CASSLEPGMRQYV. CDR3 DNA: TGTGCCAGCAGCTTGGAACCCGGGATGCGGCAGTACGTC.

The V and J genes are TRBV9 and TRBJ1-5; the D is unclear. Germline assignment: CDR1 SGDLS and CDR2 YYNGEE. This CDR3 is built from 9 residues. The V end lost 8 bases, the J end lost 5 bases, and 2 bases lay between the germline ends. The CDR3 loop reads CARYQPQHF. DNA of the CDR3: TGTGCCAGATATCAGCCCCAGCATTTT.

There are a few counts of this clonotype. The chain employs TRBV20-1 and TRBJ2-2; the D is unclear. Germline V lookup: CDR1 DFQATT, CDR2 SNEGSKA (reference sequence). V shed 5 bases and J shed 1 base, with 11 bases lying between them. There are 14 residues in the CDR3. CDR3 in DNA: TGCAGTGCTCCCGAGTCGAGGAACACCGGGGAGCTGTTTTTT. Amino acids: CSAPESRNTGELFF.

This clonotype has more than one count but fewer than ten. This chain joins TRBV3-2 and TRBJ2-7; the table's D call TRBD1 went unverified against the DNA. TRBV3-2 is a pseudogene. The CDR3 runs to 13 residues. CDR3 residues: CASSHRGTYEQYV. Written as DNA, the CDR3 is TGTGCCAGCAGCCACAGGGGAACCTACGAGCAGTACGTC.

This clonotype was counted a few times. The gene calls are TRBV4-2 and TRBJ2-7; D gene ambiguous. Germline loops: CDR1 LGHNA, CDR2 YNFKEQ. The CDR3 is 14 residues long. Deletions cut 0 bases from V and 5 bases from J, with 11 bases between. The CDR3 region is CASSQDPTRNEQYF. CDR3 in DNA: TGTGCCAGCAGCCAAGATCCGACCAGAAACGAGCAGTACTTC.

The V and J genes are TRBV7-2 and TRBJ1-2; D gene unclear. Germline assignment: CDR1 SGHTA and CDR2 FQGNSA. The CDR3 is 15 residues long. Trimming left V 5 bases short and J 4 bases short, with 17 bases between. Written as DNA, the CDR3 is TGTGCCAGCAGCCCCTGGTGGCAGACCATCTATGGCTACACCTTC. Its protein product is CASSPWWQTIYGYTF.

This clonotype occurred a few times. One end of the junction does not line up with germline, which may come from a read error. The chain recombines TRBV20-1 with TRBJ2-7; D unresolved. The CDR3 is 11 amino acids. Per the germline V gene, CDR1 is DFQATT and CDR2 is SNEGSKA (reference sequence). CDR3 coding DNA: TGCAGTGCTAGAGACGCCCGGACCCTCGAGTTC. Translated: CSARDARTLEF.

Written as DNA, the CDR3 is TGCGCCAGCAGCTTGCAGGACGGTAATTCACCCCTCCACTTT. Amino acids: CASSLQDGNSPLHF. J is TRBJ1-6 and V is TRBV5-1; no definite D call. In germline, CDR1 is SGHRS, CDR2 YFSETQ. V lost 1 base, J lost 6 bases, and 8 bases lay in between. This CDR3 region has 14 residues.

The chain has TRBV5-4 and TRBJ2-5; 14 positions agree with TRBD2. The CDR3 runs to 17 residues. Looked up from germline, CDR1 is SGHNT and CDR2 is YYREEE (reference sequence). The junction had 7 bases not matched to a gene; V was cut back by 3 bases and J by 3 bases. CDR3 region: CASSSGLAGGLEETQYF. Here the CDR3 DNA reads TGTGCCAGCAGCTCTGGACTAGCGGGGGGCCTGGAAGAGACCCAGTACTTC.

This clonotype showed up just a few times. J is TRBJ2-7 and V is TRBV15; TRBD1 matches at 10 bases. The CDR3 has 14 residues. The germline gives CDR1 LNHNV, CDR2 YYDKDF (reference sequence). The trim removed 5 bases at V and 5 bases at J, leaving 6 bases unmatched. CDR3 sequence: CATSRRTGGNEQYF. The CDR3 coding sequence is TGTGCCACCAGCCGTCGGACAGGGGGGAACGAGCAGTACTTC.

V and J are TRBV7-9 and TRBJ2-1; D unclear. Germline lookup yields CDR1 SEHNR and CDR2 FQNEAQ (reference sequence). V was clipped by 3 bases and J by 2 bases, with 14 bases between them. This CDR3 is 16 amino acids long. As DNA, the CDR3 is TGTGCCAGCAGCTTCGACGACATCCCGCCCTACAATGAGCAGTTCTTC. It encodes CASSFDDIPPYNEQFF.

This clonotype was picked up a small number of times. V gene TRBV18 combines with J gene TRBJ1-3; possibly TRBD1 for D (5 bases). The CDR3 runs to 15 residues. From germline, CDR1 is KGHSH and CDR2 LQKENI. Trimming shortened V by 4 bases and J by 0 bases, and 10 bases separated the two germline ends. The CDR3 DNA reads TGTGCCAGCTCACTACAGGAGACCTCTGGAAACACCATATATTTT. Its protein product is CASSLQETSGNTIYF.

This clonotype has just a few counts. The chain has TRBV7-6 and TRBJ2-2; a possible D gene is TRBD2 (6 bases). Trimming removed 5 bases at V and 1 base at J, with 14 bases between. This CDR3 is built from 16 residues. Germline V gene data show CDR1 as SGHVS and CDR2 as FNYEAQ. The CDR3 DNA reads TGTGCCAGCAGCCAAGGCCCAGCGGGGAACACCGGGGAGCTGTTTTTT. Its protein is CASSQGPAGNTGELFF.

The chain carries TRBV18 and TRBJ1-1; D possibly corresponds to TRBD1 (6 bases). CDR1 is KGHSH and CDR2 is LQKENI in the germline V gene. Trimming removed 3 bases at V and 0 bases at J, with 14 bases between. The length of the CDR3 is 16 residues. CDR3: CASSPVGQGMNTEAFF. Here the CDR3 DNA reads TGTGCCAGCTCACCGGTGGGGCAGGGGATGAACACTGAAGCTTTCTTT.

This sequence joins TRBV12-3 or TRBV12-4 and TRBJ2-7; D is possibly TRBD1 or TRBD2 (5 bases each). V lost 3 bases to trimming and J lost 5 bases, with 17 bases between them. The CDR3 is 15 amino acids. CDR3 sequence (DNA): TGTGCCAGCAGTTTCACAACCGAAGGGACCCACGAGCAGTACTTC. It encodes CASSFTTEGTHEQYF.

This clonotype was seen more than once but under ten times. The rearrangement uses TRBV7-2 and TRBJ2-3; 13 bases map to TRBD2. Looked up from germline, CDR1 is SGHTA and CDR2 is FQGNSA. The V gene end was trimmed by 7 bases and the J gene end by 4 bases; junction bases not matched to a gene: 5. The CDR3 has 15 amino acids. CDR3 loop: CASTGTSGASDTQYF. DNA for the CDR3: TGTGCCAGCACCGGGACTAGCGGGGCCTCAGATACGCAGTATTTT. Full variable domain (rest looked up from reference TRBV7-2 and TRBJ2-3): GAGVSQSPSNKVTEKGKDVELRCDPISGHTALYWYRQSLGQGLEFLIYFQGNSAPDKSGLPSDRFSAERTGGSVSTLTIQRTQQEDSAVYLCASTGTSGASDTQYFGPGTRLTVL.

The chain recombines TRBV20-1 with TRBJ2-7; 11 nucleotides line up with TRBD2. The CDR3 runs 15 residues. J lost 0 bases, V lost 2 bases, and 3 bases had no gene match. Germline loops: CDR1 DFQATT, CDR2 SNEGSKA (reference sequence). CDR3 residues: CSARSGTSGSYEQYF. In DNA form, the CDR3 reads TGCAGTGCTAGATCCGGGACTAGCGGCTCCTACGAGCAGTACTTC.

This CDR3 is CASSLTQQGATDTQYF. CDR3 nucleotide sequence: TGCGCCAGCAGCTTAACCCAACAGGGGGCCACAGATACGCAGTATTTT. The V call is TRBV5-1, the J call TRBJ2-3; 9 bases line up with TRBD1. There are 16 residues in the CDR3. The germline V gene encodes CDR1 SGHRS and CDR2 YFSETQ. V was pared by 2 bases and J by 2 bases, with 6 bases of the junction left unmatched.